These 5 T cell receptor beta chains originate from one sample sequenced in a study of blood T cells in healthy people across ages. Combining a sample-barcoded 5' primer with a J-beta primer mix, a second PCR ran for roughly 6 to 11 cycles. TCRdb called the 5' RACE reads again in MiXCR, with one record for every CDR3 protein. The sample contains around 1,500,000 distinct CDR3 sequences, around 42% of which appear only once. Sequenced input: blood. The receptors shown here come from a woman aged 18-29 years in good health.

The chain joins TRBV11-1 to TRBJ2-3; 10 positions match TRBD1. V trimming: 3 bases; J trimming: 2 bases; junction bases outside the gene matches: 11. This CDR3 is built from 18 residues. CDR1 is SGHAT and CDR2 is FQDESV in the germline V gene (reference sequence). The chain's CDR3 is CASSLGQGIRAATDTQYF. DNA for the CDR3: TGTGCCAGCAGCTTGGGACAGGGGATTCGGGCAGCCACAGATACGCAGTATTTT.

The J gene is TRBJ2-3, the V gene TRBV3-1, with D tentatively TRBD2 (5 bases). This CDR3 has 15 amino acids. The germline CDR1 and CDR2 sequences are LGHDT and YNNKEL (reference sequence). Trimming removed 2 bases at V and 5 bases at J, with 14 bases between. The CDR3 sequence: CASSQWRTQEDTQYF. DNA for the CDR3: TGTGCCAGCAGCCAATGGCGGACTCAGGAAGATACGCAGTATTTT.

The chain couples TRBV7-7 to TRBJ2-5; D may be TRBD1 (6 bases). The CDR3 is made up of 13 amino acids. Trimming removed 3 bases at V and 4 bases at J, with 9 bases between. Germline V gene lookup returns CDR1 SSHAT and CDR2 FNYEAQ (reference sequence). CDR3 sequence reads: CASSFTGLETQYF. CDR3 nucleotide sequence: TGTGCCAGCAGCTTTACAGGGTTAGAGACCCAGTACTTC.

The chain carries TRBV14 and TRBJ2-7, with TRBD2 matching over 11 bases. Unmatched junction bases numbered 5, after V lost 4 bases and J lost 0 bases. The CDR3 spans 16 residues. CDR1 is SGHDN, CDR2 FVKESK, per germline. The CDR3 protein is CASSPRLAGLSYEQYF. In DNA, the CDR3 is TGTGCCAGCAGCCCTAGACTAGCGGGACTCTCCTACGAGCAGTACTTC. The whole variable domain, filled in from reference TRBV14 and TRBJ2-7, reads EAGVTQFPSHSVIEKGQTVTLRCDPISGHDNLYWYRRVMGKEIKFLLHFVKESKQDESGMPNNRFLAERTGGTYSTLKVQPAELEDSGVYFCASSPRLAGLSYEQYFGPGTRLTVT.

This clonotype has at least ten counts. This chain connects TRBV10-3 to TRBJ2-1; 8 bases agree with TRBD2. The CDR3 has 13 amino acids. The V gene end was trimmed by 11 bases and the J gene end by 4 bases; junction bases not matched to a gene: 7. Germline assignment: CDR1 ENHRY and CDR2 SYGVKD. CDR3 nucleotides: TGTGCCTCAGCGGGAGAAACTTACAATGAGCAGTTCTTC. Translating gives CASAGETYNEQFF.